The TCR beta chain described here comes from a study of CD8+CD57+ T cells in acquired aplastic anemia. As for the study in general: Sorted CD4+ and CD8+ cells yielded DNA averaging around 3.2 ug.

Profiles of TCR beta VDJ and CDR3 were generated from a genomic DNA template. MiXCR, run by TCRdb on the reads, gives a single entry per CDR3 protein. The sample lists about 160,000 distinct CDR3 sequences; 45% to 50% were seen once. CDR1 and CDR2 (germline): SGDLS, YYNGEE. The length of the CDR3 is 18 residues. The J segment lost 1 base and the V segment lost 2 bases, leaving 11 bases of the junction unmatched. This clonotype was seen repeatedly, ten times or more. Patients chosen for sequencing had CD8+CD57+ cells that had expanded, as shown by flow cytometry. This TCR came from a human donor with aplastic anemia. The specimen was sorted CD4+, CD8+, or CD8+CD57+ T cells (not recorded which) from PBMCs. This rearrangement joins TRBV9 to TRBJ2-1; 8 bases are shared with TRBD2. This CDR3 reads CASSVSGSLVSSYNEQFF. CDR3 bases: TGTGCCAGCAGCGTCAGCGGGAGTTTAGTTAGTTCCTACAATGAGCAGTTCTTC.